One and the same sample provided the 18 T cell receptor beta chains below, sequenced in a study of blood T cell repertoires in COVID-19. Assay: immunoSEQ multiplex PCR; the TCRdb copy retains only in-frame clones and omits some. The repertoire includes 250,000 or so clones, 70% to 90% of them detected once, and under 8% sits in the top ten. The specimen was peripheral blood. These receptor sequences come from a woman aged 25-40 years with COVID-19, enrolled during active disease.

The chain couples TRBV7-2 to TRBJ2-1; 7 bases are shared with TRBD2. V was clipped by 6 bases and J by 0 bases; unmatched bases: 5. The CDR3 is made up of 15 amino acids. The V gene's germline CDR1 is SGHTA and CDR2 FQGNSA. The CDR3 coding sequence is TGTGCCAGCAGGGGAGGGGCCAGCTCCTACAATGAGCAGTTCTTC. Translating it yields CASRGGASSYNEQFF. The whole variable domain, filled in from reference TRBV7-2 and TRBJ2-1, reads GAGVSQSPSNKVTEKGKDVELRCDPISGHTALYWYRQSLGQGLEFLIYFQGNSAPDKSGLPSDRFSAERTGGSVSTLTIQRTQQEDSAVYLCASRGGASSYNEQFFGPGTRLTVL.

The CDR3: CASSQPGQGRYGYTF. The CDR3, as DNA: TGTGCCAGCAGCCAGCCGGGACAGGGACGGTATGGCTACACCTTC. The chain employs TRBV11-2 and TRBJ1-2; 9 nucleotides line up with TRBD1. V was pared by 5 bases and J by 5 bases, with 9 bases of the junction left unmatched. The CDR3 has 15 amino acids. Germline V gives CDR1 SGHAT, CDR2 FQNNGV.

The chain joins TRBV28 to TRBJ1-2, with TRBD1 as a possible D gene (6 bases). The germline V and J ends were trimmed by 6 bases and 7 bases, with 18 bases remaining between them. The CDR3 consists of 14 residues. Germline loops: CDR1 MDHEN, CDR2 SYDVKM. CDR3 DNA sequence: TGTGCCAGCAGCAATCCCGCAGGGGTCCGTGGCTACACCTTC. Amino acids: CASSNPAGVRGYTF.

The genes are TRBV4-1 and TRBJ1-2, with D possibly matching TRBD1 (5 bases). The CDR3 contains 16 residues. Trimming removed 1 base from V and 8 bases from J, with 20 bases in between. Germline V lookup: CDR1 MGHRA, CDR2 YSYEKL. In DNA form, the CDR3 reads TGCGCCAGCAGCCAAGCTGCTTACAGGTTAACTAAAGGCTACACCTTC. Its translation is CASSQAAYRLTKGYTF.

The CDR3 bases are TGTGCCAGCAGCCGAGAAAGGGACATGAACACTGAAGCTTTCTTT. Amino acids: CASSRERDMNTEAFF. V gene TRBV11-2 combines with J gene TRBJ1-1, with D tentatively TRBD1 (6 bases). Per germline, CDR1 SGHAT and CDR2 FQNNGV. This CDR3 comprises 15 residues. V was pared by 5 bases and J by 0 bases, with 13 bases between.

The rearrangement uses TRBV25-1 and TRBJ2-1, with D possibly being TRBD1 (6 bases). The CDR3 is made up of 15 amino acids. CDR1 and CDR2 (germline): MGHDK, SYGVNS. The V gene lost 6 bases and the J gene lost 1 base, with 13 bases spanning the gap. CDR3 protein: CASRAQGFSYNEQFF. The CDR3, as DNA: TGTGCCAGCAGAGCCCAGGGGTTTTCCTACAATGAGCAGTTCTTC.

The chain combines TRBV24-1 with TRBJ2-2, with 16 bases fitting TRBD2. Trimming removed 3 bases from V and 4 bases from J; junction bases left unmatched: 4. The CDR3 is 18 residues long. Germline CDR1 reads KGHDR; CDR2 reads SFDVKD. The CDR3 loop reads CATSDPGLAGGATGELFF. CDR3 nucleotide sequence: TGTGCCACCAGTGATCCGGGACTAGCGGGAGGGGCCACCGGGGAGCTGTTTTTT.

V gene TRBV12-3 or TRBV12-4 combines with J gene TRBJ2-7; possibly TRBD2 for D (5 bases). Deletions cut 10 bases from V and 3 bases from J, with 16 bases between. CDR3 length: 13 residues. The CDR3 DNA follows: TGTGCCACCCCGAGAAGGGAGCTCTACGAGCAGTACGTC. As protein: CATPRRELYEQYV.

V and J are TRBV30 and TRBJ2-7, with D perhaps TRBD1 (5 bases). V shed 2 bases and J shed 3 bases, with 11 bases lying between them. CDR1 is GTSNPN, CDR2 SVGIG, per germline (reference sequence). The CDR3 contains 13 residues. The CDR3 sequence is CAWSLGLSYEQYV. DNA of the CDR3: TGTGCCTGGAGTTTGGGGCTTAGCTACGAGCAGTACGTC.

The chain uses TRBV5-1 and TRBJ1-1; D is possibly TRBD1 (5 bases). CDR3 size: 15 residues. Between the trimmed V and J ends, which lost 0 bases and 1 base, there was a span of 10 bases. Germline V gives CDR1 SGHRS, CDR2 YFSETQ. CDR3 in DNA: TGCGCCAGCAGCTTGGGGTGGGGGGAGAACACTGAAGCTTTCTTT. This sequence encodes CASSLGWGENTEAFF.

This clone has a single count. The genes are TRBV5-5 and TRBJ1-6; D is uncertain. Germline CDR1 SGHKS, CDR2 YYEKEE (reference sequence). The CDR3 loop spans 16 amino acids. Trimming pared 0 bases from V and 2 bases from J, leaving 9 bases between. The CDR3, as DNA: TGTGCCAGCAGCTTGGATCCCGGGACCTATAATTCACCCCTCCACTTT. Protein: CASSLDPGTYNSPLHF. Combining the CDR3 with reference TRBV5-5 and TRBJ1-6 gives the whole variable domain DAGVTQSPTHLIKTRGQQVTLRCSPISGHKSVSWYQQVLGQGPQFIFQYYEKEERGRGNFPDRFSARQFPNYSSELNVNALLLGDSALYLCASSLDPGTYNSPLHFGNGTRLTVT.

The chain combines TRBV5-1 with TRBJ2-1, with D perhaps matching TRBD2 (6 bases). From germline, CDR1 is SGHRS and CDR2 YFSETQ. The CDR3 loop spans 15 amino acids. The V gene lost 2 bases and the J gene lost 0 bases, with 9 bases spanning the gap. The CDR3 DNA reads TGCGCCAGCAGCTTCGTAGCGGACTCCTACAATGAGCAGTTCTTC. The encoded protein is CASSFVADSYNEQFF.

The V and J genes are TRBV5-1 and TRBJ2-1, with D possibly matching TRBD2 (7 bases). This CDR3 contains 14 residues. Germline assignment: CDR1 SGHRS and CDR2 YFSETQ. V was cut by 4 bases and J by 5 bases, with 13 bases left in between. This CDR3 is CASSRGGADNEQFF. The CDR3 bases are TGCGCCAGCAGCAGAGGGGGGGCAGACAATGAGCAGTTCTTC.

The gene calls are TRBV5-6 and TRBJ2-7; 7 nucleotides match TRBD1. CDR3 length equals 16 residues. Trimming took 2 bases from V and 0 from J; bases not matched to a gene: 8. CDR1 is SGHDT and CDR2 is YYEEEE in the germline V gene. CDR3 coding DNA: TGTGCCAGCAGCTTTTACCGGGACAGAGCCTCCTACGAGCAGTACTTC. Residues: CASSFYRDRASYEQYF.

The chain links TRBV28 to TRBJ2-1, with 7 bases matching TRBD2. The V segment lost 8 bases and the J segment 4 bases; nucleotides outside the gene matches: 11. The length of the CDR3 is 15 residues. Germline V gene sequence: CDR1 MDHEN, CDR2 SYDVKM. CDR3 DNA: TGTGCCAGCCTAGCGGAGGATCGGACTTACAATGAGCAGTTCTTC. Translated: CASLAEDRTYNEQFF.

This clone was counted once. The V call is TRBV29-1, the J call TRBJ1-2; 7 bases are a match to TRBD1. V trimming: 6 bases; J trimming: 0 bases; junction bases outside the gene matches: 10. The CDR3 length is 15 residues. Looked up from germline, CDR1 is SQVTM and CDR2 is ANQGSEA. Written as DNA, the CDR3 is TGCAGCGTCCCGAGAGGGACAGCCACTAACTATGGCTACACCTTC. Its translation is CSVPRGTATNYGYTF.

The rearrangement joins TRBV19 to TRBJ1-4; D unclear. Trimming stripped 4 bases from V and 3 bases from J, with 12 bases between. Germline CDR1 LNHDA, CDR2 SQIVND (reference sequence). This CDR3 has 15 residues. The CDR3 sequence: CASSTRREPNEKLFF. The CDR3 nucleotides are TGTGCCAGTAGTACCCGACGGGAGCCTAATGAAAAACTGTTTTTT.

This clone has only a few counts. The CDR3 nucleotides read TGTGCCATCAGTGTATCTAGCGGTTCCTACGAGCAGTACGTC. Translating gives CAISVSSGSYEQYV. The V gene is TRBV10-3, the J gene TRBJ2-7; 7 bases map to TRBD2. V dropped 4 bases and J dropped 1; count of bases not matched to a gene: 4. The CDR3 extends over 14 amino acids. The germline V gene has CDR1 ENHRY and CDR2 SYGVKD.